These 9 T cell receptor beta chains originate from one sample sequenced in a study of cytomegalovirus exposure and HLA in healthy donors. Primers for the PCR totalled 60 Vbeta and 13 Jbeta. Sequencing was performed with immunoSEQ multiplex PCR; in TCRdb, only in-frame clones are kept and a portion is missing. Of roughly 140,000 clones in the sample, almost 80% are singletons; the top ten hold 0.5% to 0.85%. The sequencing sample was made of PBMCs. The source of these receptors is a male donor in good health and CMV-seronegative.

The CDR3 bases are TGTGCCACCAGCAGAACTAGCGGGGGACAAGAGACCCAGTACTTC. It specifies CATSRTSGGQETQYF. This sequence joins TRBV15 and TRBJ2-5, with 11 bases lining up with TRBD2. There are 15 residues in the CDR3. V lost 2 bases, J lost 2 bases, and 1 base stayed unmatched. CDR1 is LNHNV and CDR2 is YYDKDF in the germline V gene (reference sequence). Variable domain in full (rest from reference TRBV15 and TRBJ2-5): DAMVIQNPRYQVTQFGKPVTLSCSQTLNHNVMYWYQQKSSQAPKLLFHYYDKDFNNEADTPDNFQSRRPNTSFCFLDIRSPGLGDTAMYLCATSRTSGGQETQYFGPGTRLLVL.

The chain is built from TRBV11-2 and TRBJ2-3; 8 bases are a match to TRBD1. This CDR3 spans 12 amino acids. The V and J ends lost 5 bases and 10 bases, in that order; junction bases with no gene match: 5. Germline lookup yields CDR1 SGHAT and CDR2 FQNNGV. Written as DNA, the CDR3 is TGTGCCAGCAGCCTAGGACAGGGACCGCAGTATTTT. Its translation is CASSLGQGPQYF.

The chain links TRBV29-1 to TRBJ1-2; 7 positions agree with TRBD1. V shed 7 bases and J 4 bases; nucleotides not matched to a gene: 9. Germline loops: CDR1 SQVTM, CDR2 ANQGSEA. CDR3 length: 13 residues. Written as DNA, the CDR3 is TGCAGCGCAAGGGCAGGGACAGCCTATGGCTACACCTTC. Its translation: CSARAGTAYGYTF.

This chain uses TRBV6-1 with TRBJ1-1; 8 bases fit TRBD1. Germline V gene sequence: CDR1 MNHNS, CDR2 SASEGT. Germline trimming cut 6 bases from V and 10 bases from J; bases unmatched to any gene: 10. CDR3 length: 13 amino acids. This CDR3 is CASSRSDRDGAFF. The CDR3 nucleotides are TGTGCCAGCAGCCGCTCGGACAGGGATGGAGCTTTCTTT.

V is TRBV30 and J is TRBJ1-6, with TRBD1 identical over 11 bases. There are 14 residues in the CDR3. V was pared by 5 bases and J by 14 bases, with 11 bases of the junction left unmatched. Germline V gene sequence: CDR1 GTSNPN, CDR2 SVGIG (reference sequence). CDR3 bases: TGTGCCTGGTCCGCCGGGACAGGGGGGAGGGCCCTCCACTTT. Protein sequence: CAWSAGTGGRALHF.

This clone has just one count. The CDR3 region is CSAPAGTSGGTDTQYF. The CDR3, as DNA: TGCAGCGCCCCTGCCGGGACTAGCGGGGGAACAGATACGCAGTATTTT. The chain couples TRBV29-1 to TRBJ2-3; 14 bases fit TRBD2. This CDR3 comprises 16 residues. CDR1 is SQVTM, CDR2 ANQGSEA, per germline. Trimming cost V 7 bases and J 3 bases; bases outside gene matches: 9.

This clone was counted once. CDR3 in DNA: TGTGCCATCTCTAAGGGACAGGGGGCATCCCCAAACTATGGCTACACCTTC. Translation: CAISKGQGASPNYGYTF. This chain connects TRBV10-3 to TRBJ1-2, with 12 bases that match TRBD1. V shed 8 bases and J 2 bases; nucleotides not matched to a gene: 12. The CDR3 is 17 residues long. Per the germline V gene, CDR1 is ENHRY and CDR2 is SYGVKD.

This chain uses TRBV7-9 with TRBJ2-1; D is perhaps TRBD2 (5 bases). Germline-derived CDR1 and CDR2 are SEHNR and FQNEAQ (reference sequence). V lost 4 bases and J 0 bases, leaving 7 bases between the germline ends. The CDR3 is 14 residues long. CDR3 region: CASSYGSSYNEQFF. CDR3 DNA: TGTGCCAGCAGCTATGGGAGCTCCTACAATGAGCAGTTCTTC.

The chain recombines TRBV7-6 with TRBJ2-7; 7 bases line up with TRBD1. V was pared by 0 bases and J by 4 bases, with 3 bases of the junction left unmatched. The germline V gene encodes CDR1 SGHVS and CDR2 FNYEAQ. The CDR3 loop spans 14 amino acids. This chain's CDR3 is CASSLATGAYEQYF. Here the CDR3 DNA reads TGTGCCAGCAGCTTAGCCACAGGGGCGTACGAGCAGTACTTC.